This T cell receptor (beta chain) was retrieved from a study of control samples from healthy donors and cancer patients (dated by TCRdb to about 2020). Comments on this clone: The clone's antigen remains unknown. No base-level quality is on record; no much larger clone is a single base apart.

The library was prepared using the immunoSEQ multiplex PCR assay. TCRdb provides this immuneACCESS table in a form limited to in-frame rearrangements. Some clones are lacking; in checked studies, under half of them reflect an unresolved V gene, and why the rest are absent is not known. Counted in this sample were some 160,000 clones; about 94% of them appeared once. The ten largest clones capture more than 8% of the sample. Trimming takes 0 bases from V and 10 bases from J, and the germline ends sit 9 bases apart. The CDR3, cysteine through phenylalanine, is 12 amino acids long. Only the CDR3 region is kept as DNA, spanning 36 bases read in frame from base 1. According to the germline V gene, CDR1 reads SGHVS and CDR2 reads FQNEAQ.

The receptor chain draws on TRBV7-8 and TRBJ1-1; the D gene remains uncertain. This TCR was sampled from a woman aged 40 to 50 in good health. Sequenced sample: blood. The sequenced DNA is TGTGCCAGCAGCTTAGCGTCCAGTGGAGCTTTCTTT. Its protein reads: CASSLASSGAFF.